Below, 32 T cell receptor beta chains from the same sample are listed, as sequenced in a study of post-analysis software for immune sequencing data. Overall study findings and caveats: In patients, TRBV5-6, TRBV5-1 and TRBV20-1 belonged to five TRBV segments found more frequently than in controls.

Their target antigens are unknown. The library was made from cDNA and included unique molecular identifiers. From the PCR reads, TCRdb called clonotypes with MiXCR, one entry per CDR3 protein. Altogether 350,000 to 500,000 distinct CDR3 sequences are present, more than 30% being singletons, with the ten largest covering about 7.6%. Sequences were obtained from blood. These receptors originate from a girl aged 2-10 years with multiple sclerosis.

The chain combines TRBV20-1 with TRBJ2-1; 9 bases fit TRBD2. The germline V gene encodes CDR1 DFQATT and CDR2 SNEGSKA (reference sequence). Germline trimming cut 0 bases from V and 0 bases from J; bases unmatched to any gene: 9. This CDR3 is built from 18 residues. The CDR3 loop reads CSARDLSGSGTSYNEQFF. CDR3 coding DNA: TGCAGTGCTAGAGATCTTAGCGGGAGTGGAACCTCCTACAATGAGCAGTTCTTC.

The chain is built from TRBV5-1 and TRBJ2-3, with TRBD2 matching over 7 bases. The CDR3 has 15 residues. Trimming took 4 bases from V and 1 from J; bases not matched to a gene: 6. The V gene's germline CDR1 is SGHRS and CDR2 YFSETQ. The DNA of the CDR3 is TGCGCCAGCAGCCCCGCGGGAGACCGCACAGATACGCAGTATTTT. Translating gives CASSPAGDRTDTQYF. The variable domain in full, with the rest retrieved from reference TRBV5-1 and TRBJ2-3, is KAGVTQTPRYLIKTRGQQVTLSCSPISGHRSVSWYQQTPGQGLQFLFEYFSETQRNKGNFPGRFSGRQFSNSRSEMNVSTLELGDSALYLCASSPAGDRTDTQYFGPGTRLTVL.

For the CDR3, the DNA is TGTGCCAGCAGTTACACCCGGGACAGGGGGAATGAGCAGTTCTTC. It translates to CASSYTRDRGNEQFF. V gene TRBV6-5 combines with J gene TRBJ2-1; 11 nucleotides agree with TRBD1. CDR1 is MNHEY, CDR2 SVGAGI, per germline. Germline trimming cut 2 bases from V and 7 bases from J; bases unmatched to any gene: 4. The CDR3 contains 15 residues.

The chain employs TRBV27 and TRBJ1-1; D gene ambiguous. CDR3 size: 16 residues. CDR1 is MNHEY, CDR2 SMNVEV, per germline (reference sequence). Trimming took off 8 bases at V and 6 bases at J, with 25 bases between the two ends. The CDR3 region is CASYLTYHGFLAEAFF. CDR3 coding DNA: TGTGCCAGCTACTTGACCTATCACGGCTTTCTCGCTGAAGCTTTCTTT.

This chain connects TRBV11-2 to TRBJ1-2; 8 bases line up with TRBD1. The V and J ends lost 5 bases and 8 bases, in that order; junction bases with no gene match: 10. The V gene's germline CDR1 is SGHAT and CDR2 FQNNGV. This CDR3 contains 14 residues. This CDR3 reads CASSPSQGAGGYTF. The CDR3 DNA follows: TGTGCCAGCAGCCCATCCCAGGGGGCCGGGGGCTACACCTTC.

This chain connects TRBV7-8 to TRBJ2-5; 9 positions agree with TRBD1. The V gene end was trimmed by 5 bases and the J gene end by 4 bases; junction bases not matched to a gene: 17. In germline, CDR1 is SGHVS, CDR2 FQNEAQ. This CDR3 comprises 18 residues. CDR3 nucleotides: TGTGCCAGCAGCCAATGGCCAGATGGGAAGACAGGGGGAGAGACCCAGTACTTC. This encodes CASSQWPDGKTGGETQYF.

This clonotype was observed a few times. The chain combines TRBV7-9 with TRBJ2-1; D might be TRBD1 (7 bases). This CDR3 comprises 16 residues. Germline assignment: CDR1 SEHNR and CDR2 FQNEAQ (reference sequence). The V and J ends lost 5 bases and 5 bases respectively, with 19 bases between them. CDR3 in DNA: TGTGCCAGCAGCCCCAAACCAGGGGGGCCCAACAATGAGCAGTTCTTC. Protein sequence: CASSPKPGGPNNEQFF.

V is TRBV10-3 and J is TRBJ2-5; D tentatively reads TRBD1 or TRBD2 (5 bases each). V shed 4 bases and J shed 2 bases, with 11 bases lying between them. The length of the CDR3 is 14 residues. In germline, CDR1 is ENHRY, CDR2 SYGVKD. CDR3 bases: TGTGCCATCAGTGCAGGGCAGCGGCAAGAGACCCAGTACTTC. Its translation: CAISAGQRQETQYF.

This chain uses TRBV3-1 with TRBJ1-5, with D unclear. This CDR3 region has 15 residues. V was shortened by 1 base and J by 3 bases, with 10 bases between the two germline ends. Germline CDR1 and CDR2: LGHDT and YNNKEL (reference sequence). CDR3 residues: CASSQAMQSNQPQHF. In DNA, the CDR3 is TGTGCCAGCAGCCAAGCTATGCAGTCCAATCAGCCCCAGCATTTT. Complete variable domain (other parts from reference TRBV3-1 and TRBJ1-5): DTAVSQTPKYLVTQMGNDKSIKCEQNLGHDTMYWYKQDSKKFLKIMFSYNNKELIINETVPNRFSPKSPDKAHLNLHINSLELGDSAVYFCASSQAMQSNQPQHFGDGTRLSIL.

V usage is TRBV7-2 and J usage is TRBJ1-5; D is unresolved. The germline V gene encodes CDR1 SGHTA and CDR2 FQGNSA. With 2 bases removed from V and 1 base from J, the gap between germline ends came to 6 bases. The CDR3 contains 14 residues. The CDR3 spells CASSLRQSNQPQHF. In nucleotides, the CDR3 is TGTGCCAGCAGCTTAAGGCAGAGCAATCAGCCCCAGCATTTT.

This clonotype was recorded a few times. The CDR3 nucleotides read TGTGCCAGCACCTCCCGAGGGGGATCTGGGGCCAACGTCCTGACTTTC. It translates to CASTSRGGSGANVLTF. The chain has TRBV12-3 or TRBV12-4 and TRBJ2-6; D might be TRBD1 (6 bases). The CDR3 is made up of 16 amino acids. V was cut by 7 bases and J by 1 base, with 14 bases left in between.

This clonotype occurred a few times. The rearrangement links TRBV19 to TRBJ2-1; 11 bases match TRBD2. The CDR3 has 17 amino acids. Germline assignment: CDR1 LNHDA and CDR2 SQIVND (reference sequence). V trimming: 1 base; J trimming: 10 bases; junction bases outside the gene matches: 12. The CDR3, as DNA: TGTGCCAGTAGTATAGGTACTAGCGGGGGCTCTTTACGGGAGCAGTTCTTC. Translation gives CASSIGTSGGSLREQFF.

In this sample, this clonotype turned up a few times. This rearrangement joins TRBV7-6 to TRBJ2-1; no clear D. V was trimmed by 2 bases and J by 3 bases, leaving 8 bases between them. CDR1 and CDR2 from the germline V gene are SGHVS and FNYEAQ. This CDR3 contains 14 residues. The CDR3 sequence is CASSLRELYNEQFF. In nucleotides, the CDR3 is TGTGCCAGCAGCTTAAGAGAGCTCTACAATGAGCAGTTCTTC.

This sequence joins TRBV5-1 and TRBJ2-3; D is unresolved. Trimming pared 0 bases from V and 2 bases from J, leaving 19 bases between. CDR3 length equals 18 residues. Looked up from germline, CDR1 is SGHRS and CDR2 is YFSETQ. CDR3 sequence reads: CASSLDIGRSTNTDTQYF. The CDR3 DNA follows: TGCGCCAGCAGCTTGGACATAGGGCGGTCAACCAACACAGATACGCAGTATTTT.

V usage is TRBV12-3 or TRBV12-4 and J usage is TRBJ1-6; no clear D. Trimming took 6 bases from V and 9 from J, leaving 12 bases between them. The CDR3 is 13 residues long. The chain's CDR3 is CASSSGGVSPLHF. As DNA, the CDR3 is TGTGCCAGCAGCTCCGGTGGGGTTTCACCCCTCCACTTT.

V gene TRBV9 combines with J gene TRBJ1-5; D unclear. The CDR3 loop spans 15 amino acids. Trimming removed 0 bases at V and 5 bases at J, with 12 bases between. Per germline, CDR1 SGDLS and CDR2 YYNGEE. The CDR3 DNA sequence: TGTGCCAGCAGCGTAGATGCTGGGAGGGATCAGCCCCAGCATTTT. Its protein is CASSVDAGRDQPQHF.

V usage is TRBV20-1 and J usage is TRBJ2-3; 7 positions match TRBD2. The V and J ends lost 2 bases and 4 bases, in that order; junction bases with no gene match: 9. Germline V lookup: CDR1 DFQATT, CDR2 SNEGSKA (reference sequence). This CDR3 is 15 amino acids long. The DNA of the CDR3 is TGCAGTGCTAGATCAGGACTAGTTGGAGCAGATACGCAGTATTTT. Translation gives CSARSGLVGADTQYF.

This clonotype has a handful of counts. The rearrangement uses TRBV29-1 and TRBJ2-7; D may be TRBD1 (5 bases). CDR3 length: 16 amino acids. Germline lookup yields CDR1 SQVTM and CDR2 ANQGSEA. The V gene lost 4 bases and the J gene lost 3 bases, with 22 bases spanning the gap. CDR3 amino acids: CSVVIGQDTSGYEQYF. In nucleotides, the CDR3 is TGCAGCGTTGTTATTGGCCAGGACACTTCGGGCTACGAGCAGTACTTC.

The CDR3 here is CASSYALNTEAFF. The DNA for the CDR3 is TGCGCCAGCAGCTATGCGTTGAACACTGAAGCTTTCTTT. The chain couples TRBV5-1 to TRBJ1-1; the D is unclear. Germline V CDR1 and CDR2: SGHRS, YFSETQ. V shed 3 bases and J shed 0 bases, with 6 bases lying between them. The CDR3 length is 13 residues.

This clonotype was seen a few times. The J gene is TRBJ2-3, the V gene TRBV6-4; 9 bases fit TRBD2. Germline CDR1 is MRHNA and CDR2 is SNTAGT. V lost 4 bases and J lost 4; bases outside the gene matches: 6. The CDR3 runs to 15 residues. Here the CDR3 reads CASSVASGDADTQYF. DNA of the CDR3: TGTGCCAGCAGTGTTGCTAGCGGGGACGCAGATACGCAGTATTTT.

The chain combines TRBV7-8 with TRBJ1-4; D not resolved. Trimming pared 5 bases from V and 6 bases from J, leaving 19 bases between. In germline, CDR1 is SGHVS, CDR2 FQNEAQ. The CDR3 contains 16 residues. CDR3 amino acids: CASSPRWRGEDEKLFF. The CDR3 coding sequence is TGTGCCAGCAGCCCCCGGTGGCGGGGAGAAGATGAAAAACTGTTTTTT.

The chain carries TRBV20-1 and TRBJ1-1; maybe TRBD1 (6 bases). Germline-derived CDR1 and CDR2 are DFQATT and SNEGSKA (reference sequence). The V end was cut by 5 bases, the J end by 1 base, with 8 bases between. This CDR3 is 12 amino acids long. DNA of the CDR3: TGCAGTGCTCGGACAGCGAACACTGAAGCTTTCTTT. Encoded protein: CSARTANTEAFF.

This sequence joins TRBV25-1 and TRBJ1-2; unclear D gene. CDR3 length equals 12 residues. V lost 4 bases, J lost 5 bases, and 8 bases lay in between. CDR1 and CDR2 from the germline V gene are MGHDK and SYGVNS. The CDR3 DNA follows: TGTGCCAGCAGTGGTTCACGGTATGGCTACACCTTC. Protein: CASSGSRYGYTF.

The rearrangement links TRBV5-1 to TRBJ2-7; 9 nucleotides align to TRBD1. V gave up 0 bases and J gave up 6 bases; unmatched junction bases: 4. CDR3 length: 14 amino acids. The germline gives CDR1 SGHRS, CDR2 YFSETQ. The chain's CDR3 is CASSLGTGVSEQYF. In DNA, the CDR3 is TGCGCCAGCAGCTTGGGGACAGGGGTGTCCGAGCAGTACTTC. Full variable domain (remainder filled in from reference TRBV5-1 and TRBJ2-7): KAGVTQTPRYLIKTRGQQVTLSCSPISGHRSVSWYQQTPGQGLQFLFEYFSETQRNKGNFPGRFSGRQFSNSRSEMNVSTLELGDSALYLCASSLGTGVSEQYFGPGTRLTVT.

The chain joins TRBV28 to TRBJ2-4; a weak D match, TRBD1 (6 bases). The better agreement between TRBJ2-7 and the DNA end casts doubt on the J call. The length of the CDR3 is 16 residues. CDR1 and CDR2 from the germline V gene are MDHEN and SYDVKM. CDR3: CASSPLSRGYTYEQYF. The CDR3 DNA reads TGTGCCAGCAGTCCACTTTCCAGGGGTTATACCTACGAGCAGTACTTC.

This sequence joins TRBV10-2 and TRBJ2-3; TRBD2 agrees at 13 bases. V lost 8 bases, J lost 6 bases, and 8 bases stayed unmatched. From germline, CDR1 is WSHSY and CDR2 SAAADI. The CDR3 contains 15 residues. Here the CDR3 DNA reads TGCGCCAGCTCCCACAGGACTAGCGGGAGTGATACGCAGTATTTT. It translates to CASSHRTSGSDTQYF.

This clonotype is a singleton in its sample. The chain carries TRBV5-1 and TRBJ2-3; 10 bases align to TRBD1. V was clipped by 4 bases and J by 2 bases; unmatched bases: 7. Germline CDR1 SGHRS, CDR2 YFSETQ. The CDR3 loop spans 16 amino acids. CDR3 protein: CASSPGTGVSTDTQYF. CDR3 DNA: TGCGCCAGCAGCCCCGGGACAGGGGTCTCCACAGATACGCAGTATTTT. Using reference TRBV5-1 and TRBJ2-3 for the parts outside the CDR3, the full variable domain is KAGVTQTPRYLIKTRGQQVTLSCSPISGHRSVSWYQQTPGQGLQFLFEYFSETQRNKGNFPGRFSGRQFSNSRSEMNVSTLELGDSALYLCASSPGTGVSTDTQYFGPGTRLTVL.

J is TRBJ1-2 and V is TRBV11-1, with D tentatively TRBD1 (5 bases). This CDR3 spans 16 amino acids. Germline loops: CDR1 SGHAT, CDR2 FQDESV (reference sequence). With 2 bases removed from V and 4 bases from J, the gap between germline ends came to 17 bases. The CDR3 DNA sequence: TGTGCCAGCAGCTTATACAGTCCGGGGGAGAGCTATGGCTACACCTTC. Residues: CASSLYSPGESYGYTF. Using reference TRBV11-1 and TRBJ1-2 for the parts outside the CDR3, the full variable domain is EAEVAQSPRYKITEKSQAVAFWCDPISGHATLYWYRQILGQGPELLVQFQDESVVDDSQLPKDRFSAERLKGVDSTLKIQPAELGDSAMYLCASSLYSPGESYGYTFGSGTRLTVV.

This clonotype turned up a few times. The chain joins TRBV20-1 to TRBJ2-7; TRBD2 matches 7 bases. This CDR3 comprises 14 residues. Germline CDR1 and CDR2: DFQATT and SNEGSKA (reference sequence). V lost 5 bases, J lost 7 bases, and 14 bases stayed unmatched. As DNA, the CDR3 is TGCAGTGCTGTCCGCGGGAGCTCGTACAATGAGCAGTACTTC. As protein: CSAVRGSSYNEQYF.

The V and J genes are TRBV6-5 and TRBJ2-7; TRBD2 might be the D (5 bases). This CDR3 spans 16 amino acids. Trimming removed 6 bases at V and 2 bases at J, with 20 bases between. The V gene's germline CDR1 is MNHEY and CDR2 SVGAGI. Here the CDR3 DNA reads TGTGCCAGCAGCCTCACCCGGAGGAGTGGCACCTACGAGCAGTACTTC. This codes for CASSLTRRSGTYEQYF.

The table lists this clonotype with many counts. The chain employs TRBV5-1 and TRBJ2-7; TRBD1 matches 8 bases. CDR1 and CDR2 from the germline V gene are SGHRS and YFSETQ. The V and J ends lost 6 bases and 3 bases, in that order; junction bases with no gene match: 5. The CDR3 covers 13 residues. CDR3 DNA: TGCGCCAGCATGGCAGGGGGCAACTACGAGCAGTACTTC. Amino acid sequence: CASMAGGNYEQYF.

This clonotype was recorded a few times. The rearrangement uses TRBV28 and TRBJ2-5, with D possibly TRBD1 on 6 matching bases. This CDR3 has 13 amino acids. Trimming pared 5 bases from V and 5 bases from J, leaving 12 bases between. Per germline, CDR1 MDHEN and CDR2 SYDVKM. Written as DNA, the CDR3 is TGTGCCAGCAGTAAGCAAACAGGGGAGACCCAGTACTTC. Translating gives CASSKQTGETQYF.